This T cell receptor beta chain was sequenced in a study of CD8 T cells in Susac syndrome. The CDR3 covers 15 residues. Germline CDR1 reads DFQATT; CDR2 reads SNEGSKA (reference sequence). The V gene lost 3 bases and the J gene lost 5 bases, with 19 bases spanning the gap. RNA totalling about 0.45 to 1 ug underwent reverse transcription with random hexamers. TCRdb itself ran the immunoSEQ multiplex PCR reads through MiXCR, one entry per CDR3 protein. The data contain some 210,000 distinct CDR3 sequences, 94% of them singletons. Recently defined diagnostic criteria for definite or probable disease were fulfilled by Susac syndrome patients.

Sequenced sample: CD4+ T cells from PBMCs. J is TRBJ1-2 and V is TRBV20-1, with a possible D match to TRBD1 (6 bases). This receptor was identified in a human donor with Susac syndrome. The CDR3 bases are TGCAGTGCTAGGGAGGCTGGGGGGGCGGAATATGGCTACACCTTC. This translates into CSAREAGGAEYGYTF.